A selection of T cell receptor beta chains follows, all from one sample in a study of CD8+CD57+ T cells in acquired aplastic anemia. TCRdb independently ran MiXCR on the reads; one entry per CDR3 protein. The data contain 100,000 to 150,000 distinct CDR3 sequences, 48% of them seen just once; the ten biggest clones take up roughly 2.6%. Sequencing was done on a sample of sorted CD4+, CD8+, or CD8+CD57+ T cells (not recorded which) from PBMCs. These receptor sequences come from a human donor in good health, serving as a control. Each CDR3 is given without its conserved first and last residue. Fields, in order: J gene, D gene, V gene, CDR3 protein. The D gene is left open where the match is weak.

j_gene: TRBJ2-7; d_gene: -; v_gene: TRBV7-9; CDR3aa: ASSLRAGTNYEQY
j_gene: TRBJ1-2; d_gene: -; v_gene: TRBV5-5; CDR3aa: ASRPGAGPKEGYT
j_gene: TRBJ2-7; d_gene: -; v_gene: TRBV10-3; CDR3aa: AISDGGANSYEQY
j_gene: TRBJ2-7; d_gene: -; v_gene: TRBV7-2; CDR3aa: ASSLGNRLYEQY
j_gene: TRBJ2-1; d_gene: TRBD2; v_gene: TRBV12-3/TRBV12-4; CDR3aa: ASSSSGGARNEQF
j_gene: TRBJ1-1; d_gene: -; v_gene: TRBV2; CDR3aa: ASSQWEAF
j_gene: TRBJ2-1; d_gene: -; v_gene: TRBV7-8; CDR3aa: ASSSNNEQF
j_gene: TRBJ1-1; d_gene: -; v_gene: TRBV5-5; CDR3aa: ASSLSWSMNTEAF
j_gene: TRBJ2-3; d_gene: -; v_gene: TRBV20-1; CDR3aa: SARGPNGNTQY
j_gene: -; d_gene: TRBD2; v_gene: TRBV25-1; CDR3aa: ASSESKRGGNQETQY
j_gene: TRBJ1-1; d_gene: -; v_gene: TRBV4-3; CDR3aa: ASSQSSVGDTEAF
j_gene: TRBJ1-1; d_gene: -; v_gene: TRBV3-1; CDR3aa: ASSPRGMNTEAF
j_gene: TRBJ2-7; d_gene: -; v_gene: TRBV14; CDR3aa: ASASGSGGWGEQY
j_gene: TRBJ1-1; d_gene: -; v_gene: TRBV20-1; CDR3aa: SARGPLRAF
j_gene: TRBJ2-3; d_gene: TRBD2; v_gene: TRBV7-8; CDR3aa: ASSLEWTSGKDTQY
j_gene: TRBJ1-2; d_gene: -; v_gene: TRBV24-1; CDR3aa: ATISGTGYGYT
j_gene: TRBJ1-2; d_gene: TRBD1; v_gene: TRBV7-2; CDR3aa: ASSVDRGGGYT
j_gene: TRBJ2-3; d_gene: -; v_gene: TRBV24-1; CDR3aa: ATSDRRRSGSTDTQY
j_gene: TRBJ2-7; d_gene: TRBD2; v_gene: TRBV15; CDR3aa: ATSRGAGGSYEQY
j_gene: TRBJ2-2; d_gene: -; v_gene: TRBV7-7; CDR3aa: ASSPDGYTGELF
j_gene: TRBJ2-2; d_gene: -; v_gene: TRBV20-1; CDR3aa: SARDQTGNTGELF
j_gene: TRBJ1-4; d_gene: -; v_gene: TRBV19; CDR3aa: ASSIRSSEWEKLF
j_gene: TRBJ2-7; d_gene: -; v_gene: TRBV19; CDR3aa: ASSIVASGGSYEQY
j_gene: TRBJ2-3; d_gene: TRBD1; v_gene: TRBV25-1; CDR3aa: ASSEQGASTDTQY
j_gene: TRBJ1-1; d_gene: -; v_gene: TRBV2; CDR3aa: ASRSTAARNTGAF
j_gene: TRBJ2-1; d_gene: -; v_gene: TRBV11-2; CDR3aa: ASSLTPFSYNEQF
j_gene: TRBJ2-7; d_gene: TRBD2; v_gene: TRBV19; CDR3aa: ASSMGLAGGPYEQY
j_gene: TRBJ1-3; d_gene: -; v_gene: TRBV6-2/TRBV6-3; CDR3aa: ASRNGGNSGNTIY
j_gene: TRBJ2-5; d_gene: TRBD2; v_gene: TRBV7-3; CDR3aa: ASSSGLGTSGGLAETQY
j_gene: TRBJ1-2; d_gene: -; v_gene: TRBV20-1; CDR3aa: SARSGNGYT
j_gene: TRBJ1-2; d_gene: -; v_gene: TRBV7-2; CDR3aa: ASSPKAGGYGYT
j_gene: TRBJ1-1; d_gene: -; v_gene: TRBV12-3/TRBV12-4; CDR3aa: ASSLDPANTEAF
j_gene: TRBJ1-1; d_gene: -; v_gene: TRBV19; CDR3aa: ASSPRTSGDTEAF
j_gene: TRBJ1-2; d_gene: -; v_gene: TRBV2; CDR3aa: ASSSQGSGLGYT
j_gene: TRBJ2-7; d_gene: TRBD1; v_gene: TRBV2; CDR3aa: ASSGDRAGEQY
j_gene: TRBJ1-2; d_gene: -; v_gene: TRBV7-2; CDR3aa: ASSSWGSGYT
j_gene: TRBJ1-2; d_gene: TRBD1; v_gene: TRBV20-1; CDR3aa: SASPDRDYGYT